Sequencing of this TCR beta chain was carried out in a study of T cells in Graves' hyperthyroidism and ophthalmopathy. RNA transcripts were the template for amplifying TCR beta CDR3 regions. The HTBI set primed first-round TCR CDR3 RT-PCR. TCRdb re-analysed the multiplex PCR reads in MiXCR, keeping a single row per CDR3 protein. The sample includes around 530,000 distinct CDR3 sequences, 17% of them seen just once. As to this clonotype: The antigen is undetermined.

The length of the CDR3 is 15 residues. V shed 4 bases and J 2 bases; nucleotides not matched to a gene: 4. CDR1 SGDLS and CDR2 YYNGEE come from the germline V gene. General study points: Ophthalmopathy, as predicted by the model, came a median about seven months after the prediction.

Uncontrolled infection, other autoimmune disease, pregnancy or lactation excluded patients. Diagnostic decisions used clinical symptoms, serum thyroxine and TRAb, thyroid ultrasound and orbital computed tomography. The authors obtained PBMCs from roughly 10 ml of fresh peripheral blood. The sequenced sample consisted of blood. This sequence originates from a woman under 30 with Graves' ophthalmopathy. The genes are TRBV9 and TRBJ1-3, with TRBD1 matching over 9 bases. CDR3 DNA: TGTGCCAGCAGCCTGACAGGGGGAACTGGAAACACCATATATTTT. Translated, it gives CASSLTGGTGNTIYF. Full variable domain (missing parts from reference TRBV9 and TRBJ1-3): DSGVTQTPKHLITATGQRVTLRCSPRSGDLSVYWYQQSLDQGLQFLIQYYNGEERAKGNILERFSAQQFPDLHSELNLSSLELGDSALYFCASSLTGGTGNTIYFGEGSWLTVV.